This T cell receptor beta chain was identified during a study of cytomegalovirus exposure and HLA in healthy donors. Looked up from germline, CDR1 is MGHRA and CDR2 is YSYEKL. V shed 0 bases and J 4 bases; nucleotides not matched to a gene: 0. The CDR3 runs 13 residues. Of note for this clone: The antigen is not known.

Donors showed nominal health when sampled, although they likely had unrecorded immune exposures. Study results and limitations: One variant, a missense change in DCLRE1C, was linked in a later analysis to TCR beta V- and J-gene trimming. Relative to the 666-donor mean, N-insertions were reportedly fewer in an Asian-associated ancestry cluster in a later analysis.

Primers included in the PCR were 60 Vbeta and 13 Jbeta primers. TCRdb keeps only in-frame clones here, not all; method: immunoSEQ multiplex PCR. This sample has tens of thousands of clones; about 78% occur once, and the top ten carry less than 4%. Source material: PBMCs. This chain uses TRBV4-1 with TRBJ2-7; 7 nucleotides match TRBD2. The receptor comes from a young woman in good health and CMV-seronegative. The CDR3 DNA sequence: TGCGCCAGCAGCCAAGAACTAGCGTACGAGCAGTACTTC. Protein product: CASSQELAYEQYF.